This T cell receptor (beta chain) was profiled in a study of technical replicates of blood from a few donors. This table comes from immunoSEQ multiplex PCR, and its TCRdb copy is limited to in-frame clones, with some not included. Here the sample spans approximately 84,000 clones, roughly 98% being singletons. CDR3 length: 15 amino acids. The trim removed 4 bases at V and 6 bases at J, leaving 12 bases unmatched. Germline-derived CDR1 and CDR2 are SQVTM and ANQGSEA. The V call is TRBV29-1, the J call TRBJ2-1, with TRBD2 identical over 7 bases. The sample taken for sequencing was T cells isolated from PBMCs. This clonotype was obtained from a human donor in good health. CDR3 DNA sequence: TGCAGCGTTGGGGGCCCCCCGACTAGCCTCAATGAGCAGTTCTTC. This encodes CSVGGPPTSLNEQFF.